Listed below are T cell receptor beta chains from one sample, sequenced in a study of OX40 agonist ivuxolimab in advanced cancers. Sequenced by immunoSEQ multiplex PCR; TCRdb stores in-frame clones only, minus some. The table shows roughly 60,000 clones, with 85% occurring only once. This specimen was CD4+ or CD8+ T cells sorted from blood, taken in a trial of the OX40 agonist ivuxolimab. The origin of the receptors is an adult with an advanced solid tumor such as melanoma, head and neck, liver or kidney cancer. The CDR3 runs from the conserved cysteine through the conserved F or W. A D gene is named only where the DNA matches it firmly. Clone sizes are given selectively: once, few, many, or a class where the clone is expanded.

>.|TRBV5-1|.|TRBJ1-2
TGCGCCAGCAGTAAGTCGTACAGGGAAGCGGCAGGCTACACCTTC
CASSKSYREAAGYTF
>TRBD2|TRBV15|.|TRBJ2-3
TGTGCCACCAGCAGACGACTAGCGGGAGTGGGAGATACGCAGTATTTT
CATSRRLAGVGDTQYF
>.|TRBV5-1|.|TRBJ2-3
TGCGCCAGCAGCTTGGGGGAACAAACAGATACGCAGTATTTT
CASSLGEQTDTQYF
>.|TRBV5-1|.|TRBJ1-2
TGCGCCAGCAGCTCAGGCGGGACAACCTATGGCTACACCTTC
CASSSGGTTYGYTF
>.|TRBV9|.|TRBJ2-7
TGTGCCAGCAGCGTAGTGTATGGTGGAGAGCAGTACTTC
CASSVVYGGEQYF
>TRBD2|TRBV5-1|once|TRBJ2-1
TGCGCCAGCAGCTGGCGGGGGGAGGTCGGCTACAATGAGCAGTTCTTC
CASSWRGEVGYNEQFF
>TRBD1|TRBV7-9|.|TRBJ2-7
TGTGCCAGCAGCTTAGCGGGACAGTACGAGCAGTACTTC
CASSLAGQYEQYF
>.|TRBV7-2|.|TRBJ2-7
TGTGCCAGCAGCTTAGTGGCATCCTCAGTCTACGAGCAGTACTTC
CASSLVASSVYEQYF
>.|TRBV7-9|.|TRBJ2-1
TGTGCCAGCAGCTTAGGTGGCTACCAATCCTACAATGAGCAGTTCTTC
CASSLGGYQSYNEQFF
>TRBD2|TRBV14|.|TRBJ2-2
TGTGCCAGCAGCCAAGAGTTAAGCGGGATTGAGACCGGGGAGCTGTTTTTT
CASSQELSGIETGELFF
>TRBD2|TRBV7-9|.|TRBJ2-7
TGTGCCAGCAGCTTAGAGGGGGGACTAGCCGGGACCGAGCAGTACTTC
CASSLEGGLAGTEQYF
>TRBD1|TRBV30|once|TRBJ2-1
TGTGCCTGGGACCACAGGGGCCTGAGCTCCTACAATGAGCAGTTCTTC
CAWDHRGLSSYNEQFF
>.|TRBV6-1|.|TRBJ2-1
TGTGCCAGCGGGGGGACTTTCATCTACAATGAGCAGTTCTTC
CASGGTFIYNEQFF
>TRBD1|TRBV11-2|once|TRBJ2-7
TGTGCCAGCCGTTCCCTCGGGGACAGGGGCTACGAGCAGTACTTC
CASRSLGDRGYEQYF
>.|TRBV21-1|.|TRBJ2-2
TGTGCCACCTCCCTCAACACCGGGGAGCTGTTTTTT
CATSLNTGELFF
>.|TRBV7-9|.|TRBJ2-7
TGTGCCAGCAGCCCCTGGGGCAGGGACTACGAGCAGTACTTC
CASSPWGRDYEQYF
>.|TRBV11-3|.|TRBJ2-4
TGTGCCAGCAGCTTAGAAGTCTTCGCGACAACGGGAAACATTCAGTACTTC
CASSLEVFATTGNIQYF
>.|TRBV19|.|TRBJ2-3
TGTGCCAGTTCCCGGACTACTTTTACAGATACGCAGTATTTT
CASSRTTFTDTQYF
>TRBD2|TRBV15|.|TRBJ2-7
TGTGCCACCAGCGAAGCCGGGACTAGCGGGAGTTTTTACGAGCAGTACTTC
CATSEAGTSGSFYEQYF
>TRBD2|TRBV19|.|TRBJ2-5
TGTGCCAGTAGGTCCCTAGCGGGAGGTCTTGAGACCCAGTACTTC
CASRSLAGGLETQYF